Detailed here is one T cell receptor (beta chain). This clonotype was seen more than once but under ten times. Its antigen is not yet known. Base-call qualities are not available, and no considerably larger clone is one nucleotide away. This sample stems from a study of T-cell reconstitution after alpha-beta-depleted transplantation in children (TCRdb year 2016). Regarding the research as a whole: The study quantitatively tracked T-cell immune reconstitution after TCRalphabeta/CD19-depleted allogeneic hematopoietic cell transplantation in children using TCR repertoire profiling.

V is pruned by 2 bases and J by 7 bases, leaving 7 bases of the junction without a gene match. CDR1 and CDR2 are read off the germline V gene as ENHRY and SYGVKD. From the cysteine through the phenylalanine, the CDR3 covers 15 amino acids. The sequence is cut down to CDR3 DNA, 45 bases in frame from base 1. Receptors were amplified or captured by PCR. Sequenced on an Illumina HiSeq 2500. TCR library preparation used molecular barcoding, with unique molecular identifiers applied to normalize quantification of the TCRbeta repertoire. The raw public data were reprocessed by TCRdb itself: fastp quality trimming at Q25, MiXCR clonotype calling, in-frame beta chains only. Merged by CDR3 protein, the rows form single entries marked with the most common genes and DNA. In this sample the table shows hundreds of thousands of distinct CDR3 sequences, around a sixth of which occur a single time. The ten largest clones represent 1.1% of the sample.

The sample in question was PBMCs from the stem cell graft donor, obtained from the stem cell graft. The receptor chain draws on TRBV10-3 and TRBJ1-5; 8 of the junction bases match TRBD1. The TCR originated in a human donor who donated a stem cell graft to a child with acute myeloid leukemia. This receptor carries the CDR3 CAISEVDRGGQPQHF. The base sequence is TGTGCCATCAGTGAGGTTGACAGGGGAGGCCAGCCCCAGCATTTT.